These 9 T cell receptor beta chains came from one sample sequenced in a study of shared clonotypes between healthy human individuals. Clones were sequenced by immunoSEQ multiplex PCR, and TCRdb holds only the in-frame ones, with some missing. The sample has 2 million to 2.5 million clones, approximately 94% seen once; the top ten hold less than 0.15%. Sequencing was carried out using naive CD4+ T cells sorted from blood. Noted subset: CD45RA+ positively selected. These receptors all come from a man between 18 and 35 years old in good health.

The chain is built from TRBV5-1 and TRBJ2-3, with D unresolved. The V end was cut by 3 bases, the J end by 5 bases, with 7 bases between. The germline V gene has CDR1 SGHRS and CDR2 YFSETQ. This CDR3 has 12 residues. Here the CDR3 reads CASSSNLDTQYF. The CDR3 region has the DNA TGCGCCAGCAGCTCTAACCTAGATACGCAGTATTTT.

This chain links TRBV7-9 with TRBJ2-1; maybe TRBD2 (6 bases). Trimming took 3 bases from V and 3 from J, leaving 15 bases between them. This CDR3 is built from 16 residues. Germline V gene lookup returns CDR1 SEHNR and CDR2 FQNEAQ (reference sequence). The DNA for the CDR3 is TGTGCCAGCAGCTTCTATGGCGGGAAGAACTACAATGAGCAGTTCTTC. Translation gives CASSFYGGKNYNEQFF.

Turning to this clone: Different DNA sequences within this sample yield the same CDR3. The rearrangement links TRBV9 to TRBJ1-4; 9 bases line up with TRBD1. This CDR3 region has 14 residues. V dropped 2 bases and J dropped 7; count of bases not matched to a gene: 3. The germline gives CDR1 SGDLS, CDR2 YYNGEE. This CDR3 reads CASSVGQGSEKLFF. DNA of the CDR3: TGTGCCAGCAGCGTCGGACAGGGGAGTGAAAAACTGTTTTTT.

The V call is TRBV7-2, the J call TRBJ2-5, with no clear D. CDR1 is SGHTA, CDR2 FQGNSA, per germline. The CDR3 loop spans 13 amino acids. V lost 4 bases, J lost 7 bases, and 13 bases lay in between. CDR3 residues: CASSSVELWTQYF. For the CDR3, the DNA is TGTGCCAGCAGCTCAGTGGAGTTGTGGACCCAGTACTTC.

Here the CDR3 DNA reads TGCAGCGCCGCGGGACTAGCGGGTGCCTACGAGCAGTACTTC. Protein: CSAAGLAGAYEQYF. This chain connects TRBV29-1 to TRBJ2-7; 12 nucleotides match TRBD2. Germline V lookup: CDR1 SQVTM, CDR2 ANQGSEA. V was clipped by 7 bases and J by 2 bases; unmatched bases: 6. This CDR3 region has 14 residues.

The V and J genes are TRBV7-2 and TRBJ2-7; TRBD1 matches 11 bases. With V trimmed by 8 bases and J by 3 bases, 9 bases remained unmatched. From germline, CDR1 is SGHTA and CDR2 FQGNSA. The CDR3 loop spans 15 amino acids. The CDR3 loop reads CASRPWTGGRYEQYF. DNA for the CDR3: TGTGCCAGCCGTCCTTGGACAGGGGGCCGCTACGAGCAGTACTTC.

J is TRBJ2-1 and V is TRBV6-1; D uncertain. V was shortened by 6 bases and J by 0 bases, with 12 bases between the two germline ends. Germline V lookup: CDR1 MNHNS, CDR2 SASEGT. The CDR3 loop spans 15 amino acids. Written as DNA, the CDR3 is TGTGCCAGCAGACAGCTCCTAAGCTCCTACAATGAGCAGTTCTTC. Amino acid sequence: CASRQLLSSYNEQFF.

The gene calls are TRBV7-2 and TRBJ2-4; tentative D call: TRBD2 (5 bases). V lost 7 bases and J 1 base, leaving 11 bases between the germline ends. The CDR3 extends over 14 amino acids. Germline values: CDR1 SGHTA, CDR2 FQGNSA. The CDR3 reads CASTWRRAKNIQYF. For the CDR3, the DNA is TGTGCCAGCACCTGGCGGAGGGCCAAAAACATTCAGTACTTC.

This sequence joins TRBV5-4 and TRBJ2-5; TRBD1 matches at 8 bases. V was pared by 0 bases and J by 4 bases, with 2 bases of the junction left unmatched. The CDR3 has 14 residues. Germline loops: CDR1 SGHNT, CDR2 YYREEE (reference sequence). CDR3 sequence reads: CASSLATGGETQYF. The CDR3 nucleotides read TGTGCCAGCAGCTTGGCTACAGGGGGAGAGACCCAGTACTTC.